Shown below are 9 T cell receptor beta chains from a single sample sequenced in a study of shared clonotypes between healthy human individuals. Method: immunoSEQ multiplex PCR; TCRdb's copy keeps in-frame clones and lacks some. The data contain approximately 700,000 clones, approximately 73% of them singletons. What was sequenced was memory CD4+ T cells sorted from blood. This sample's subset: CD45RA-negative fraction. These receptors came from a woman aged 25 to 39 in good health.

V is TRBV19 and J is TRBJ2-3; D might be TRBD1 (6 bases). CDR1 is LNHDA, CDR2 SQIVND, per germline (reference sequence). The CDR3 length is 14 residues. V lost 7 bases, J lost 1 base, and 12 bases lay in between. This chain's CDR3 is CASNPRQGTDTQYF. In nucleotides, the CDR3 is TGTGCCAGTAATCCGAGACAGGGCACAGATACGCAGTATTTT.

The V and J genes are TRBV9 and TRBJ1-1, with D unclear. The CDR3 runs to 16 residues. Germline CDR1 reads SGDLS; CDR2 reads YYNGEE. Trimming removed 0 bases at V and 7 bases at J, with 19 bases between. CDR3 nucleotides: TGTGCCAGCAGCGTAGCGGGTGGAGGACGAGCAGGTGAAGCTTTCTTT. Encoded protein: CASSVAGGGRAGEAFF.

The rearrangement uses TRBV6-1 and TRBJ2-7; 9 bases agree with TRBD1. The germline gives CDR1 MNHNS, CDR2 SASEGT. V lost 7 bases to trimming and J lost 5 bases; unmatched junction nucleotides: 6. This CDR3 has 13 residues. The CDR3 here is CASIRTGADEQYF. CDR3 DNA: TGTGCCAGCATACGGACAGGGGCGGACGAGCAGTACTTC.

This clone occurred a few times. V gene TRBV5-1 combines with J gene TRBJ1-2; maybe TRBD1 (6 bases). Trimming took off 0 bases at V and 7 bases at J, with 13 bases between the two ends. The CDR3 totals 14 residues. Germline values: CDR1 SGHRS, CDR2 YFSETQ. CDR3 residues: CASSLGQASVGYTF. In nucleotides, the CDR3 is TGCGCCAGCAGCTTGGGACAGGCCTCCGTTGGCTACACCTTC.

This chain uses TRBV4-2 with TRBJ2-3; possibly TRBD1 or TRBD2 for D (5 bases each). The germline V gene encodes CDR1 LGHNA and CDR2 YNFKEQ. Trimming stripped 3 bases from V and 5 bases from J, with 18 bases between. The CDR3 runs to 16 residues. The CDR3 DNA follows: TGTGCCAGCAGCCAGACGGGACCTCTTCGGGAAGATACGCAGTATTTT. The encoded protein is CASSQTGPLREDTQYF.

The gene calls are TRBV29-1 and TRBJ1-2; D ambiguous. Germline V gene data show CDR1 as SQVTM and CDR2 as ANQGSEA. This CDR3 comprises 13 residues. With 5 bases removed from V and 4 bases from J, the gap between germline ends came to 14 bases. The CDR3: CSVYRTATYGYTF. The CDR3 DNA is TGCAGCGTTTATAGGACGGCCACCTATGGCTACACCTTC.

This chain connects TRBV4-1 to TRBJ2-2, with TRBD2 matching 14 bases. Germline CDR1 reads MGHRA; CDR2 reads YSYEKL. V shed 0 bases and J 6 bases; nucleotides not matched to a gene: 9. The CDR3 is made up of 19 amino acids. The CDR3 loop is CASSQDTGTSGRGSGELFF. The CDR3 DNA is TGCGCCAGCAGCCAAGATACCGGGACTAGCGGGAGAGGGTCCGGGGAGCTGTTTTTT.

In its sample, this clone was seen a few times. The CDR3 sequence is CASSFGGGSYNEQFF. The DNA for the CDR3 is TGTGCCAGCAGCTTTGGGGGCGGCTCCTACAATGAGCAGTTCTTC. The chain joins TRBV11-3 to TRBJ2-1, with a possible D match to TRBD1 (6 bases). This CDR3 is 15 amino acids long. V lost 3 bases, J lost 0 bases, and 9 bases lay in between. Looked up from germline, CDR1 is SGHNT and CDR2 is YENEEA.

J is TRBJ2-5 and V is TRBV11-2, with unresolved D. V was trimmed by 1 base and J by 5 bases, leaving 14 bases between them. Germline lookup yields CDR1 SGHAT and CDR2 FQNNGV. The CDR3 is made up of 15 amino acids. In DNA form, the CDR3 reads TGTGCCAGCAGCTTAGCTACAGTCAAAGGGGAGACCCAGTACTTC. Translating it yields CASSLATVKGETQYF.